The T cell receptor beta chain described here comes from a study of post-analysis software for immune sequencing data. Overall study findings and caveats: Multiple sclerosis patients showed significantly lower normalized Chao1 diversity than controls did. Relative to controls, patients had several TRBV segments at higher frequency, with TRBV5-6, TRBV5-1 and TRBV20-1 among these.

Unique molecular identifiers had been added to the TCR beta cDNA libraries. TCRdb ran MiXCR on the PCR reads and lists one entry per CDR3 protein. The table has 380,000 or so distinct CDR3 sequences, about a third seen once. This clonotype has a single count. Its target is unknown. The germline V and J ends were trimmed by 4 bases and 7 bases, with 11 bases remaining between them. Per the germline V gene, CDR1 is SGHRS and CDR2 is YFSETQ. This CDR3 is built from 12 residues. This sequence was found in a girl under 18 with multiple sclerosis. This rearrangement joins TRBV5-1 to TRBJ1-1; weak D call: TRBD1 (5 bases). Source material: blood. The chain's CDR3 is CASSTTGVEAFF. In DNA, the CDR3 is TGCGCCAGCAGCACCACGGGGGTTGAAGCTTTCTTT.